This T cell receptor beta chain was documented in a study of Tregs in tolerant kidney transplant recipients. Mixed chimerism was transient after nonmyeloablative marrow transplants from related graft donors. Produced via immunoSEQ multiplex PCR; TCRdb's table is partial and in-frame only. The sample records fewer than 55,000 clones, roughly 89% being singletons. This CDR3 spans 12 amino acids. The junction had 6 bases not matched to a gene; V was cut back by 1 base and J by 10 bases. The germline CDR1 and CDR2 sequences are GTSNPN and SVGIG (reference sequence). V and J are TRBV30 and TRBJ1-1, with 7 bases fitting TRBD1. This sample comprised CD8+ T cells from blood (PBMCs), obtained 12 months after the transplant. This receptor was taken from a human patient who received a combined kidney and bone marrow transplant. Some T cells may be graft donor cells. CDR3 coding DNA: TGTGCCTGGAGTGAAACAGGGGATAGAGCTTTCTTT. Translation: CAWSETGDRAFF.